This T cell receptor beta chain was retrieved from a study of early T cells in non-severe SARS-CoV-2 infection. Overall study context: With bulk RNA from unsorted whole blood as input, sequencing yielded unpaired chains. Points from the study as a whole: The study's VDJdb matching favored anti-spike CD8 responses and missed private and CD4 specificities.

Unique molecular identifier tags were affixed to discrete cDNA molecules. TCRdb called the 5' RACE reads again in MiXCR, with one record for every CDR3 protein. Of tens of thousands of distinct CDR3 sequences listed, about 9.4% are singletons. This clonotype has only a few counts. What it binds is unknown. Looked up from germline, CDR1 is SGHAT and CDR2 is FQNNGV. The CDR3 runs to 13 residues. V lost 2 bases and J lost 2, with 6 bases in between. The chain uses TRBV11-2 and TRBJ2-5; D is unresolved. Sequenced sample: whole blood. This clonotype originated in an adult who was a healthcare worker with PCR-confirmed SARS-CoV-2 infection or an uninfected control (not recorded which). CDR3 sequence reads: CASSLYQQETQYF. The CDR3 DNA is TGTGCCAGCAGCTTATACCAGCAAGAGACCCAGTACTTC.